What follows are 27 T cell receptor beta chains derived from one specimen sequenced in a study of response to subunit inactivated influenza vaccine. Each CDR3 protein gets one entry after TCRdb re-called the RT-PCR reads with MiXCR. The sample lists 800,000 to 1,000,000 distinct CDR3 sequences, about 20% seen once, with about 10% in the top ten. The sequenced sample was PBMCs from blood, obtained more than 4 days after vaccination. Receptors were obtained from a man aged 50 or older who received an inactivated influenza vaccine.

CDR3 DNA: TGTGCCAGGACACAGGGGGAGGAACGGGGTCTCAATAACACCGGGGAGCTGTTTTTT. It yields the protein CARTQGEERGLNNTGELFF. J is TRBJ2-2 and V is TRBV12-3 or TRBV12-4, with 8 nucleotides matching TRBD1. The CDR3 has 19 residues. J was trimmed by 2 bases and V by 9 bases; bases with no gene match: 20.

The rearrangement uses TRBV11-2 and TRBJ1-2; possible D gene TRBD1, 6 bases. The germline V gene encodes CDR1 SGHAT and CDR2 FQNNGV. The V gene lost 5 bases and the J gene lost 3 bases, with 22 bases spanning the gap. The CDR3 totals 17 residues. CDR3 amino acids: CASSGVRRDKTHYGYTF. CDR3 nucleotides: TGTGCCAGCAGCGGGGTGAGACGGGACAAGACCCACTATGGCTACACCTTC. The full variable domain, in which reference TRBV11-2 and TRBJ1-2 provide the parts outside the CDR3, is EAGVAQSPRYKIIEKRQSVAFWCNPISGHATLYWYQQILGQGPKLLIQFQNNGVVDDSQLPKDRFSAERLKGVDSTLKIQPAKLEDSAVYLCASSGVRRDKTHYGYTFGSGTRLTVV.

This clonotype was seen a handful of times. CDR3 amino acids: CASSPRTSSGTGELFF. DNA for the CDR3: TGCGCCAGCAGCCCCCGGACTAGCTCGGGCACCGGGGAGCTGTTTTTT. The chain carries TRBV4-3 and TRBJ2-2, with TRBD2 identical over 8 bases. J lost 4 bases, V lost 4 bases, and 8 bases had no gene match. Germline V gives CDR1 LGHNA, CDR2 YSLEER. This CDR3 region has 16 residues.

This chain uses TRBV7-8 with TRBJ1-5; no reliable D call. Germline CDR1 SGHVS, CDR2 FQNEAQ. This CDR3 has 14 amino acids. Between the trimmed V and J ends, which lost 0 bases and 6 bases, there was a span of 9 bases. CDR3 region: CASSLARDPQPQHF. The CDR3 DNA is TGTGCCAGCAGCTTAGCGCGGGATCCTCAGCCCCAGCATTTT.

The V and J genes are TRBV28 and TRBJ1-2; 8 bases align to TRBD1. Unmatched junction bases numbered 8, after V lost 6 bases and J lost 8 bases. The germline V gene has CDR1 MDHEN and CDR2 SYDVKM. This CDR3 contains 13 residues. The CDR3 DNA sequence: TGTGCCAGCAGCCTCTACGACAGGGGCGGCTACACCTTC. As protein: CASSLYDRGGYTF.

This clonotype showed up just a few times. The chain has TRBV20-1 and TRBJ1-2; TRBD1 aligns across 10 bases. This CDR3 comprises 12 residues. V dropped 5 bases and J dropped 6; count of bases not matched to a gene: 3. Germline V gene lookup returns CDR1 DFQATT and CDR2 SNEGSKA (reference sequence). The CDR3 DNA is TGCAGTGCTCCGGACAGGGGGGATGGCTACACCTTC. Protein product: CSAPDRGDGYTF.

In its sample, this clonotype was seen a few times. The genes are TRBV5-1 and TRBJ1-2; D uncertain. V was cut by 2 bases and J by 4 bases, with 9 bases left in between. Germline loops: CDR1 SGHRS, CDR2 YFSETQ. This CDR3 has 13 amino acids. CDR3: CASSFAEGYGYTF. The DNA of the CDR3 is TGCGCCAGCAGCTTTGCAGAGGGCTATGGCTACACCTTC.

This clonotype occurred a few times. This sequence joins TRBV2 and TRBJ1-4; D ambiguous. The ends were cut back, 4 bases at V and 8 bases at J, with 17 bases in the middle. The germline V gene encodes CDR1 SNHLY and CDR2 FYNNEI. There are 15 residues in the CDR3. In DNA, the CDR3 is TGTGCCAGCAGTGGTGTGGCGACTGCGGAAGAAAAACTGTTTTTT. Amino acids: CASSGVATAEEKLFF.

CDR3 residues: CASSFSSGRADTQYF. CDR3 sequence (DNA): TGTGCCAGCAGTTTTTCTAGCGGGCGCGCAGATACGCAGTATTTT. V and J are TRBV12-3 or TRBV12-4 and TRBJ2-3, with 8 bases identical to TRBD2. The trim removed 3 bases at V and 4 bases at J, leaving 6 bases unmatched. The CDR3 loop spans 15 amino acids.

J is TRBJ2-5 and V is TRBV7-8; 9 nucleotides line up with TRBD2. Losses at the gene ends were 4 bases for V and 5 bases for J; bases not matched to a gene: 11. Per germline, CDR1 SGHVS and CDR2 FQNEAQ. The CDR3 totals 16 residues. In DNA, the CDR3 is TGTGCCAGCAGCTCTAATACCGGGACTAGCTTTGAGACCCAGTACTTC. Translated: CASSSNTGTSFETQYF.

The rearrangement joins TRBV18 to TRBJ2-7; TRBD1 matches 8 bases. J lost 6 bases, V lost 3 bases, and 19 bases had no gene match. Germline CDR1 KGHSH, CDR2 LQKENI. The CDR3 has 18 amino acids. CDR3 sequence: CASSPVPGQARGSGEQYF. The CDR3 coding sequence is TGTGCCAGCTCACCTGTCCCGGGACAGGCTCGAGGGAGCGGCGAGCAGTACTTC.

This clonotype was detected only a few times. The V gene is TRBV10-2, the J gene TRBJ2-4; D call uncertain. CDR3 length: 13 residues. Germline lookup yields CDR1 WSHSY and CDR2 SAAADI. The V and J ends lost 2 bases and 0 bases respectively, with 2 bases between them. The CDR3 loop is CASSEAAKNIQYF. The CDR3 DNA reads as TGCGCCAGCAGTGAGGCAGCCAAAAACATTCAGTACTTC.

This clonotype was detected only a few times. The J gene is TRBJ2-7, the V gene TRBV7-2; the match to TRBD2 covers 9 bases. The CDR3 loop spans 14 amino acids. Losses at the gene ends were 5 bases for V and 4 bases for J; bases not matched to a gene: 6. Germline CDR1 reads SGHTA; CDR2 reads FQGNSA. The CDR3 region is CASSRSGSWYEQYF. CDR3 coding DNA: TGTGCCAGCAGCCGTAGCGGGAGTTGGTACGAGCAGTACTTC.

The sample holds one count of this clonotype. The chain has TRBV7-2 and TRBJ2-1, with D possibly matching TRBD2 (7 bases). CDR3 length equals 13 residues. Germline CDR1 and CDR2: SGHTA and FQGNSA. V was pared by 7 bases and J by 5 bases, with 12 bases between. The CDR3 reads CASTQGGDNEQFF. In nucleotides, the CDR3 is TGTGCCAGCACTCAAGGGGGGGACAATGAGCAGTTCTTC. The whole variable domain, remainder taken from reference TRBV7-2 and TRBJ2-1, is GAGVSQSPSNKVTEKGKDVELRCDPISGHTALYWYRQSLGQGLEFLIYFQGNSAPDKSGLPSDRFSAERTGGSVSTLTIQRTQQEDSAVYLCASTQGGDNEQFFGPGTRLTVL.

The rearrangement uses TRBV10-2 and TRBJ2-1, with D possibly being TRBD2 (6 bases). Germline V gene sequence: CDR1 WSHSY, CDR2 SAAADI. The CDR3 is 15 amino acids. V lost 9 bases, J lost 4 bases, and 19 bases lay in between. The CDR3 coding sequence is TGCGCCAGGGTGCCTATGAGCGGGCTATACAATGAGCAGTTCTTC. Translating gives CARVPMSGLYNEQFF.

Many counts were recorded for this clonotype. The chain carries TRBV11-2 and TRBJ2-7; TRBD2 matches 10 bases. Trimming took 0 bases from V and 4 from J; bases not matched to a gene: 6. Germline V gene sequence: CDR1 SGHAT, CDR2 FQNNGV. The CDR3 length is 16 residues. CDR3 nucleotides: TGTGCCAGCAGCTTAGAGGCGACTAGCGGGCCTTACGAGCAGTACTTC. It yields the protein CASSLEATSGPYEQYF.

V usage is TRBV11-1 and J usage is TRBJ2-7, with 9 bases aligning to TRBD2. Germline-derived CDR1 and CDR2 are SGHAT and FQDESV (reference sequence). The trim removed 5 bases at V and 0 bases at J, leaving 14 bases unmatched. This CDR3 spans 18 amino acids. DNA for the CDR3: TGTGCCAGCAGCAGTTATACCCCCCGGACTAGCGACTCCTACGAGCAGTACTTC. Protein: CASSSYTPRTSDSYEQYF.

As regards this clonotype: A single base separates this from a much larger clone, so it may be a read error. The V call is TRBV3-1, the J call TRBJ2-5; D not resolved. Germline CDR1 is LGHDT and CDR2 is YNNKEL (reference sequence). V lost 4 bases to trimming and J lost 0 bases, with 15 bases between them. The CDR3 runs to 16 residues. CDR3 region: CASSPYDWSYQETQYF. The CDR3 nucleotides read TGTGCCAGCAGCCCCTACGATTGGTCCTACCAAGAGACCCAGTACTTC.

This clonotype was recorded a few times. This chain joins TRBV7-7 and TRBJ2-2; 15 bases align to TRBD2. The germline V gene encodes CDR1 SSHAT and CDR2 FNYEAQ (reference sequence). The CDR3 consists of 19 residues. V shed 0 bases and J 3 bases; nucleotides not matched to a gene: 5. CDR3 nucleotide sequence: TGTGCCAGCAGCTTAGCGCCCTGGACTAGCGGGGGGGACACCGGGGAGCTGTTTTTT. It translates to CASSLAPWTSGGDTGELFF.

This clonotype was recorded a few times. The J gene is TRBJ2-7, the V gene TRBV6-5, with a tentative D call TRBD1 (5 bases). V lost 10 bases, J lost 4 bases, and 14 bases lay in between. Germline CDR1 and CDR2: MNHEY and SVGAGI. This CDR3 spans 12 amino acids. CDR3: CATLTGSYEQYF. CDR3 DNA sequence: TGTGCCACCCTCACAGGCAGTTACGAGCAGTACTTC.

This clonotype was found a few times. CDR3 loop: CASNNRPGGYEQYF. In DNA, the CDR3 is TGTGCCAGCAATAATAGGCCGGGGGGCTACGAGCAGTACTTC. The chain uses TRBV6-1 and TRBJ2-7; the match to TRBD2 covers 7 bases. Losses at the gene ends were 7 bases for V and 3 bases for J; bases not matched to a gene: 9. Germline V CDR1 and CDR2: MNHNS, SASEGT. CDR3 length: 14 amino acids.

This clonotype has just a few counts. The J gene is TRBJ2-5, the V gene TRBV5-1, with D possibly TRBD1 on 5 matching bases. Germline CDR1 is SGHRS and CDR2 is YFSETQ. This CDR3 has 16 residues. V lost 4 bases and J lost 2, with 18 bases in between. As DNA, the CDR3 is TGCGCCAGCAGCCGCAGTCCTCTGGGGCAGCAAGAGACCCAGTACTTC. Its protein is CASSRSPLGQQETQYF.

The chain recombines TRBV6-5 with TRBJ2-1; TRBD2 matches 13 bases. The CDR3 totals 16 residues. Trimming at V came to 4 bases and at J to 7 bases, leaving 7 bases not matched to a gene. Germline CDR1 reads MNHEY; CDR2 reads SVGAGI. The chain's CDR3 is CASSSSGTSGANEQFF. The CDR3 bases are TGTGCCAGCAGTTCGTCCGGGACTAGCGGGGCTAATGAGCAGTTCTTC.

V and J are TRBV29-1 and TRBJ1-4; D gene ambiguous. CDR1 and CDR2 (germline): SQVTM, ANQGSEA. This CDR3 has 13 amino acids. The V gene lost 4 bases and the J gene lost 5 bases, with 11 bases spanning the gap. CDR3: CSVGARSNEKLFF. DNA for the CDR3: TGCAGCGTTGGGGCCCGGTCGAATGAAAAACTGTTTTTT.

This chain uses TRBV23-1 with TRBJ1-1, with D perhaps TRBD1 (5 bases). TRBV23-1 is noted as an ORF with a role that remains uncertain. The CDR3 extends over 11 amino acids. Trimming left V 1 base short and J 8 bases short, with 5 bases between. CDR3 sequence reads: CASSQWGEAFF. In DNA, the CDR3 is TGCGCCAGCAGTCAATGGGGCGAAGCTTTCTTT.

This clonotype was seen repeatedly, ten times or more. In nucleotides, the CDR3 is TGTGCCAGCTCTGGGACAGACTCCTACGAGCAGTACTTC. It codes for CASSGTDSYEQYF. The chain couples TRBV12-3 or TRBV12-4 to TRBJ2-7, with 7 bases aligning to TRBD1. This CDR3 comprises 13 residues. The junction had 4 bases not matched to a gene; V was cut back by 8 bases and J by 0 bases.

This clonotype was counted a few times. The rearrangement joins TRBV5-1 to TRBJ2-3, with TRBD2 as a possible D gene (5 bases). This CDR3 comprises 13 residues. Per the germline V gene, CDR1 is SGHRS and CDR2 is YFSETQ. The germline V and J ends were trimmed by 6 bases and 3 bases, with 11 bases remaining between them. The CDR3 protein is CASKASRTDTQYF. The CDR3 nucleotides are TGCGCCAGCAAGGCTAGCCGGACAGATACGCAGTATTTT.